Following are 21 T cell receptor beta chains from one sample sequenced in a study of blood T cell repertoires in COVID-19. The repertoire was sequenced with immunoSEQ multiplex PCR; TCRdb's copy has only in-frame clones and lacks some. The sample holds roughly 200,000 clones, around 83% seen once. Sequenced: peripheral blood. The source of these receptors is a woman aged 55-75 years with acute or convalescent COVID-19.

The chain has TRBV5-1 and TRBJ1-4; weak D call: TRBD1 (5 bases). Germline V CDR1 and CDR2: SGHRS, YFSETQ. CDR3 length: 15 residues. V lost 5 bases and J 12 bases, leaving 23 bases between the germline ends. The CDR3: CASRVSGTPPTELFF. As DNA, the CDR3 is TGCGCCAGCAGAGTTTCTGGGACTCCACCAACGGAACTGTTTTTT.

The chain has TRBV7-3 and TRBJ1-1; D may be TRBD1 (5 bases). Germline CDR1 is SGHTA and CDR2 is FQGTGA. CDR3 size: 14 residues. The V and J ends lost 5 bases and 4 bases respectively, with 14 bases between them. The CDR3 bases are TGTGCCAGCAGCGCCAATGGGGGAGGCACTGAAGCTTTCTTT. It yields the protein CASSANGGGTEAFF.

The genes are TRBV3-1 (or the pseudogene TRBV3-2) and TRBJ1-1, with 11 bases fitting TRBD1. The CDR3 totals 13 residues. Trimming removed 3 bases from V and 8 bases from J; junction bases left unmatched: 2. From germline, CDR1 is LGHDT and CDR2 YNNKEL (reference sequence). This CDR3 is CASSQWTGGEAFF. The DNA for the CDR3 is TGTGCCAGCAGCCAGTGGACAGGGGGCGAAGCTTTCTTT.

This rearrangement joins TRBV11-3 to TRBJ2-1, with 11 bases identical to TRBD2. Germline CDR1 reads SGHNT; CDR2 reads YENEEA. The CDR3 extends over 16 amino acids. V shed 0 bases, J shed 9 bases, and the junction held 7 bases outside the gene matches. This CDR3 reads CASSLDQLAGEVEQFF. The CDR3, as DNA: TGTGCCAGCAGCTTAGATCAACTAGCGGGAGAGGTTGAGCAGTTCTTC.

This clone appeared a single time. The chain links TRBV19 to TRBJ1-4, with 8 bases identical to TRBD1. Germline V lookup: CDR1 LNHDA, CDR2 SQIVND (reference sequence). V trimming: 8 bases; J trimming: 8 bases; junction bases outside the gene matches: 4. The CDR3 is 12 residues long. The CDR3 coding sequence is TGTGCCAGTTCCTGGACAGGGGAAAAACTGTTTTTT. Translation: CASSWTGEKLFF.

This clone showed up just once. The V and J genes are TRBV27 and TRBJ2-2, with 7 bases identical to TRBD2. V was pared by 4 bases and J by 4 bases, with 6 bases of the junction left unmatched. Germline CDR1 is MNHEY and CDR2 is SMNVEV (reference sequence). The CDR3 is 15 residues long. The DNA for the CDR3 is TGTGCCAGCAGTTCTGCGGGAGCGGGCACCGGGGAGCTGTTTTTT. This gives the protein CASSSAGAGTGELFF.

This clone was picked up one time. The chain combines TRBV24-1 with TRBJ2-1, with D possibly being TRBD2 (7 bases). This CDR3 region has 14 residues. The germline V gene encodes CDR1 KGHDR and CDR2 SFDVKD. Trimming left V 4 bases short and J 5 bases short, with 11 bases between. The CDR3 is CATSDRGGDNEQFF. CDR3 coding DNA: TGTGCCACCAGTGACAGGGGAGGGGACAATGAGCAGTTCTTC.

Written as DNA, the CDR3 is TGTGCCAGCAGCCCCGGACTAGCGGGACATTCTACGCAGTATTTT. Translating it yields CASSPGLAGHSTQYF. This chain links TRBV6-2 or TRBV6-3 with TRBJ2-3, with 12 nucleotides matching TRBD2. Germline trimming cut 6 bases from V and 8 bases from J; bases unmatched to any gene: 9. Per the germline V gene, CDR1 is MNHEY and CDR2 is SVGEGT. This CDR3 is 15 amino acids long.

The chain has TRBV11-2 and TRBJ2-1; D is possibly TRBD1 (5 bases). Germline values: CDR1 SGHAT, CDR2 FQNNGV. Trimming took off 0 bases at V and 6 bases at J, with 24 bases between the two ends. The CDR3 is 19 residues long. CDR3 nucleotides: TGTGCCAGCAGCTTAGATTTTAGGACACCGGTTCCTTTGGGCAATGAGCAGTTCTTC. Translated, it gives CASSLDFRTPVPLGNEQFF.

The rearrangement joins TRBV3-1 (or the pseudogene TRBV3-2) to TRBJ2-7; TRBD2 agrees at 11 bases. The V gene's germline CDR1 is LGHDT and CDR2 YNNKEL (reference sequence). Germline trimming cut 5 bases from V and 2 bases from J; bases unmatched to any gene: 2. The CDR3 length is 14 residues. The CDR3 bases are TGTGCCAGCAGCAGACTAGCGGGACCCTACGAGCAGTACTTC. The encoded protein is CASSRLAGPYEQYF.

The V call is TRBV6-1, the J call TRBJ1-5; 7 positions match TRBD1. This CDR3 is built from 17 residues. V was pared by 3 bases and J by 3 bases, with 11 bases of the junction left unmatched. The germline gives CDR1 MNHNS, CDR2 SASEGT. The CDR3 reads CASSDRFWGQNNQPQHF. CDR3 DNA: TGTGCCAGCAGTGACAGGTTTTGGGGACAGAACAATCAGCCCCAGCATTTT.

The chain links TRBV6-5 to TRBJ1-1; 9 bases agree with TRBD1. Germline-derived CDR1 and CDR2 are MNHEY and SVGAGI. Trimming removed 5 bases from V and 5 bases from J; junction bases left unmatched: 6. CDR3 length: 14 residues. The CDR3 DNA is TGTGCCAGCAGTACCAGGGACAGGGAGACTGAAGCTTTCTTT. It specifies CASSTRDRETEAFF.

The V call is TRBV24-1, the J call TRBJ1-1; tentative D call: TRBD1 (5 bases). There are 15 residues in the CDR3. Per germline, CDR1 KGHDR and CDR2 SFDVKD. V shed 7 bases and J shed 1 base, with 15 bases lying between them. The CDR3 reads CATRMSGGGNTEAFF. The CDR3 DNA sequence: TGTGCCACCAGAATGAGCGGGGGGGGGAACACTGAAGCTTTCTTT.

This clone was detected only a few times. The J gene is TRBJ1-4, the V gene TRBV5-1; D uncertain. The V gene's germline CDR1 is SGHRS and CDR2 YFSETQ. Trimming pared 2 bases from V and 6 bases from J, leaving 11 bases between. The CDR3 consists of 14 residues. The CDR3 sequence: CASSFGRGDEKLFF. CDR3 coding DNA: TGCGCCAGCAGCTTTGGGCGGGGAGATGAAAAACTGTTTTTT.

This CDR3 is CASSRTQNTEAFF. CDR3 coding DNA: TGTGCCAGCAGTCGTACACAGAACACTGAAGCTTTCTTT. V gene TRBV6-5 combines with J gene TRBJ1-1; D gene uncertain. The germline V and J ends were trimmed by 5 bases and 1 base, with 8 bases remaining between them. Germline CDR1 and CDR2: MNHEY and SVGAGI. The CDR3 sequence is 13 residues long.

V is TRBV5-1 and J is TRBJ1-5; the D gene is possibly TRBD1 (6 bases). The V gene's germline CDR1 is SGHRS and CDR2 YFSETQ. The CDR3 runs 15 residues. V gave up 2 bases and J gave up 6 bases, with 15 bases separating them. CDR3 nucleotides: TGCGCCAGCAGCTTAGGCGGACAGAGGAGTCAGCCCCAGCATTTT. Residues: CASSLGGQRSQPQHF.

This chain links TRBV27 with TRBJ1-2; a weak D match, TRBD1 (5 bases). Trimming pared 8 bases from V and 3 bases from J, leaving 10 bases between. The length of the CDR3 is 12 residues. Germline CDR1 MNHEY, CDR2 SMNVEV (reference sequence). This CDR3 is CASGGAYYGYTF. Written as DNA, the CDR3 is TGTGCCAGCGGAGGGGCCTACTATGGCTACACCTTC.

The J gene is TRBJ2-1, the V gene TRBV11-3; 11 positions match TRBD2. Germline V gene lookup returns CDR1 SGHNT and CDR2 YENEEA. CDR3 length: 14 amino acids. V trimming: 1 base; J trimming: 7 bases; junction bases outside the gene matches: 0. CDR3 protein: CASSLGLAGNEQFF. The CDR3 region has the DNA TGTGCCAGCAGCTTAGGACTAGCGGGGAATGAGCAGTTCTTC.

V usage is TRBV4-1 and J usage is TRBJ2-1, with 8 nucleotides matching TRBD2. V shed 1 base and J 6 bases; nucleotides not matched to a gene: 11. Germline lookup yields CDR1 MGHRA and CDR2 YSYEKL. This CDR3 is 17 amino acids long. CDR3 in DNA: TGCGCCAGCAGCCAAGCTTATCCGGGACTAGTTGGCAATGAGCAGTTCTTC. Translating gives CASSQAYPGLVGNEQFF.

This chain joins TRBV15 and TRBJ1-5; D unresolved. Germline assignment: CDR1 LNHNV and CDR2 YYDKDF (reference sequence). Trimming removed 0 bases at V and 5 bases at J, with 8 bases between. This CDR3 has 14 amino acids. CDR3 nucleotides: TGTGCCACCAGCAGAGATCGCACAGATCAGCCCCAGCATTTT. This gives the protein CATSRDRTDQPQHF.

In nucleotides, the CDR3 is TGTGCCAGTAGCGCCGAGGACAGGGGCTACGAGCAGTACTTC. Its translation is CASSAEDRGYEQYF. This chain links TRBV19 with TRBJ2-7; 9 bases are a match to TRBD1. Germline CDR1 is LNHDA and CDR2 is SQIVND (reference sequence). Trimming at V came to 6 bases and at J to 3 bases, leaving 6 bases not matched to a gene. CDR3 length equals 14 residues.